The clone carrying this T cell receptor beta chain has a handful of counts. Germline assignment: CDR1 SQVTM and CDR2 ANQGSEA. CDR3 length: 19 residues. V lost 1 base to trimming and J lost 0 bases; unmatched junction nucleotides: 10. Preparing the TCRbeta library involved the use of unique molecular identifiers. TCRdb fed the PCR reads into MiXCR, producing one record per CDR3 protein. The sample comprises around 500,000 distinct CDR3 sequences, 12% of which are singletons, and about 5.4% rests with the top ten. The data derive from a study of T-cell reconstitution after alpha-beta-depleted transplantation in children.

The sequences come from PBMCs from the stem cell graft donor, collected from the stem cell graft. The V gene is TRBV29-1, the J gene TRBJ2-3; 13 nucleotides line up with TRBD2. This TCR came from a human donor who donated a stem cell graft to a child with combined immunodeficiency. CDR3 residues: CSVEGEWTSGGPSTDTQYF. DNA of the CDR3: TGCAGCGTTGAAGGGGAGTGGACTAGCGGGGGACCTAGCACAGATACGCAGTATTTT.